This is a list of T cell receptor beta chains from one sample in a study of long-term antiretroviral therapy in people with HIV. Measured with immunoSEQ multiplex PCR; TCRdb has only the in-frame clones, and not every one. The profile shows around 20,000 clones, less than 85% of them singletons. The source was unsorted PBMCs, collected at the start of antiretroviral therapy, before treatment. These receptors were obtained from a man aged 18 to 29 with HIV. The CDR3 runs from the conserved cysteine through the conserved F or W. Only some rows state a clone size, as once, few, many or a class for expanded clones.

clone_size j_call v_call cdr3_aa
few TRBJ2-5 TRBV7-9 CASSLWNGPVWETQYF
- TRBJ2-1 TRBV6-6 CASSYSRKGANEQFF
once TRBJ2-1 TRBV9 CASSVGSTTGNEQFF
- TRBJ2-1 TRBV5-1 CASSLGLAGGGPNNEQFF
few TRBJ2-7 TRBV21-1 CASSKFRGNEQYF
- TRBJ2-2 TRBV10-3 CATRWSGNTGELFF
- TRBJ2-7 TRBV7-9 CASSTTGGRTSGYEQYF
- TRBJ2-1 TRBV11-3 CASSPREGDSYNEQFF
medium-sized TRBJ2-7 TRBV6-5 CASSSHGLAGTYEQYF
- TRBJ2-7 TRBV7-6 CASSRGQNYEQYF
- TRBJ2-7 TRBV6-1 CAITPSLAGGYEQYF
- TRBJ2-5 TRBV7-7 CASSKTSSRETQYF
- TRBJ2-2 TRBV28 CASSFSVAGEYPGELFF
once TRBJ1-5 TRBV19 CAVDEDRSNQPQHF
- TRBJ2-7 TRBV28 CATFRNTYEQYF
- TRBJ1-5 TRBV19 CASSGIDSNQPQHF
- TRBJ2-1 TRBV11-2 CASSSGLGAGSDEQFF
- TRBJ2-7 TRBV29-1 CSVAEGYEQYF
- TRBJ2-7 TRBV5-1 CASSLGTSGDEQYF
- TRBJ2-1 TRBV4-3 CASSQDFTGSYNEQFF
- TRBJ1-1 TRBV6-5 CASSYLSVPFFEAFF
- TRBJ2-7 TRBV4-1 CASSPSGDRSYEQYF
few TRBJ2-1 TRBV19 CASSIAGPYNEQFF
- TRBJ2-1 TRBV7-7 CASSLRLAGDIYNEQFF
once TRBJ2-3 TRBV4-3 CASSLAGGVDTQYF
- TRBJ2-1 TRBV5-8 CASSLYRQNYNEQFF
once TRBJ1-5 TRBV7-8 CASSPRTGRGYSNQPQHF
- TRBJ1-1 TRBV28 CASSSPPTGATEAFF
- TRBJ2-7 TRBV7-9 CASSWGADYEQYF
- TRBJ1-4 TRBV28 CASSTAWGQDEKLFF
- TRBJ2-7 TRBV4-3 CASSQDKSDFYEQYF
- TRBJ2-1 TRBV13 CASSFRREGREQFF
- TRBJ2-1 TRBV9 CASSVVLGVGEQFF
- TRBJ2-2 TRBV7-9 CASSLSELGTTYTGELFF
- TRBJ2-1 TRBV5-1 CASSPPGQGASEQFF
- TRBJ2-5 TRBV27 CASSYTFKAAQYF
- TRBJ2-1 TRBV10-2 CAVKAGLYNEQFF
- TRBJ1-2 TRBV13 CASSLVGGQYGYTF
- TRBJ2-3 TRBV27 CASSSARPADTQYF
medium-sized TRBJ1-5 TRBV19 CASSMFGAEQPQHF
- TRBJ2-6 TRBV27 CASSYDGASGANVLTF
- TRBJ1-2 TRBV28 CASISGLSPTNYGYTF
- TRBJ2-7 TRBV28 CASSWGPPAEQYF
- TRBJ1-3 TRBV5-1 CASSPPGTSSGNTIYF
- TRBJ2-1 TRBV25-1 CASSERGTRSLFF
few TRBJ2-7 TRBV11-2 CASSPQGSISYEQYF
- TRBJ2-7 TRBV19 CASSMGPGVYEQYF
- TRBJ2-7 TRBV27 CASSPDRGLAGVYEQYF
- TRBJ2-2 TRBV18 CASSPGTGYTGELFF
few TRBJ1-1 TRBV18 CASSAQGANTEAFF
- TRBJ2-2 TRBV9 CASSVGSGLAGFNTGELFF
- TRBJ2-7 TRBV5-1 CASSLHREAYEQYF
- TRBJ2-3 TRBV7-3 CASSLTGKRSMSDTQYF
few TRBJ1-5 TRBV19 CASSIMGQASQPQHF
- TRBJ2-7 TRBV28 CASSRGTYRDLYEQYF
- TRBJ2-7 TRBV5-4 CASSLDPSGSSLGYEQYF
medium-sized TRBJ2-2 TRBV20-1 CSAALGPPGFF